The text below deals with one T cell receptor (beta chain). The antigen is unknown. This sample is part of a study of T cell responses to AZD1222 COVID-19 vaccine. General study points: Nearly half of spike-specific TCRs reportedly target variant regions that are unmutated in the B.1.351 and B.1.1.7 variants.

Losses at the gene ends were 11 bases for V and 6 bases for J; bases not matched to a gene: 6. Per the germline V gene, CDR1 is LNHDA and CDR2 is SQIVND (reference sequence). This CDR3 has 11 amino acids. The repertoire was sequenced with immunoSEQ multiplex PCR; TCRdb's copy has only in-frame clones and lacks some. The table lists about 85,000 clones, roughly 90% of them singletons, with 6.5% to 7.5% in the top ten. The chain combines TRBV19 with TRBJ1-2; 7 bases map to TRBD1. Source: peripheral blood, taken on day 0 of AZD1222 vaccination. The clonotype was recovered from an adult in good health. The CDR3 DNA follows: TGTGCCGCGGGTGACAGGGATGGCTACACCTTC. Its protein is CAAGDRDGYTF.